This T cell receptor beta chain was sequenced in a study of shared clonotypes between healthy human individuals. The assay was immunoSEQ multiplex PCR, and TCRdb's table has in-frame clones only and misses some. Of just over 2,000,000 clones in the sample, roughly 94% were seen once. Naive CD8 cells lacked CD45RO, underwent positive selection for CCR7 and left out terminally differentiated effector memory CD45RA+ cells. Source material: naive CD8+ T cells sorted from blood. The receptor comes from a man aged 18 to 30 in good health.

In DNA form, the CDR3 reads TGTGCCAGCAGCCCAGAGCCCAGCACAGATACGCAGTATTTT. Translated, it gives CASSPEPSTDTQYF. The V and J genes are TRBV7-9 and TRBJ2-3; D gene unclear. The germline V and J ends were trimmed by 5 bases and 0 bases, with 9 bases remaining between them. CDR1 is SEHNR, CDR2 FQNEAQ, per germline (reference sequence). This CDR3 region has 14 residues.